Listed below are T cell receptor beta chains from one sample, sequenced in a study of blood T cell repertoires in COVID-19. The repertoire was sequenced with immunoSEQ multiplex PCR; TCRdb's copy has only in-frame clones and lacks some. The sample has roughly 73,000 clones; more than 70% are singletons. Sequencing was performed on peripheral blood. These receptors originate from a man in his 70s with active or convalescent COVID-19. The CDR3 runs from the conserved cysteine through the conserved F or W. Each record gives: D gene, V gene, clone size, J gene, CDR3 protein, CDR3 DNA. The D gene is left open where the match is weak. Where a row states a size, it is once, few, many or the class of an expanded clone; other rows omit it.

>TRBD1|TRBV2|-|TRBJ1-2
CASSSGTVILTF
TGTGCCAGCAGTTCCGGGACAGTCATTCTCACCTTC
>-|TRBV27|-|TRBJ2-7
CASSLLPRSYEQYF
TGTGCCAGCAGTTTACTCCCCCGTAGCTACGAGCAGTACTTC
>TRBD1|TRBV5-1|-|TRBJ1-4
CASSVGQGRPNEKLFF
TGCGCCAGCAGCGTGGGACAGGGGCGGCCTAATGAAAAACTGTTTTTT
>TRBD2|TRBV19|-|TRBJ2-7
CASSLGGRWNF
TGTGCCAGTAGCCTCGGGGGGAGGTGGAACTTC
>-|TRBV7-9|-|TRBJ1-5
CASSLYGDQPQHF
TGTGCCAGCAGCTTATACGGGGATCAGCCCCAGCATTTT
>TRBD1|TRBV29-1|-|TRBJ2-1
CSVDVPAGGLYNEQFF
TGCAGCGTTGACGTACCGGCAGGGGGCCTCTACAATGAGCAGTTCTTC
>-|TRBV15|-|TRBJ1-6
CATSFQSDSPLHF
TGTGCCACCAGCTTCCAATCGGATTCACCCCTCCACTTT
>-|TRBV18|few|TRBJ2-3
CASSPPVGDTQYF
TGTGCCAGCTCACCACCGGTCGGGGATACGCAGTATTTT
>-|TRBV7-9|-|TRBJ1-5
CASSAGLNNQPQHF
TGTGCCAGCAGCGCCGGACTGAACAATCAGCCCCAGCATTTT
>TRBD1|TRBV9|-|TRBJ1-1
CASSPRTGSNTEAFF
TGTGCCAGCAGCCCCCGGACAGGCTCGAACACTGAAGCTTTCTTT